This T cell receptor (beta chain) came from a study of cytomegalovirus exposure and HLA in healthy donors. The PCR made use of 60 Vbeta and 13 Jbeta primers. Assay: immunoSEQ multiplex PCR; the TCRdb copy retains only in-frame clones and omits some. The sample shows some 100,000 clones, approximately 81% of them seen only once. This clone was found a few times. The antigen is unknown. Study-wide results and caveats: Per a later analysis, 18,000 or so TCR beta sequences showed association with HLA alleles at 0.05 false discovery rate. A few chains tied to CMV proved CMV antigen-specific in vitro.

The germline V gene encodes CDR1 GTSNPN and CDR2 SVGIG (reference sequence). The CDR3 consists of 14 residues. Between the trimmed V and J ends, which lost 2 bases and 0 bases, there was a span of 8 bases. The source material was PBMCs. This receptor was identified in a male donor in good health and CMV-seropositive. V usage is TRBV30 and J usage is TRBJ1-3, with D tentatively TRBD1 (5 bases). CDR3 in DNA: TGTGCCTGGAGTAGACAGTTCTCTGGAAACACCATATATTTT. Protein sequence: CAWSRQFSGNTIYF.